These 25 T cell receptor beta chains came from one sample sequenced in a study of brain T cells in children with intractable seizures. As for time point: blood from clinic visit 5 months post-surgery; TSC patient then seizure free. The protocol was immunoSEQ multiplex PCR, while the TCRdb copy is restricted to in-frame clones and leaves out a portion. The sample has 340,000 or so clones, about 93% seen once. Sequences were derived from peripheral blood, sampled less than 6 months after surgery. The receptor source for this set is a boy under two years old with tuberous sclerosis and intractable seizures.

V usage is TRBV5-1 and J usage is TRBJ2-1; TRBD2 matches at 9 bases. The CDR3 consists of 17 residues. The ends lost 6 bases at V and 3 bases at J; junction bases unmatched: 13. CDR1 is SGHRS, CDR2 YFSETQ, per germline. The CDR3 here is CASKLTWGSGSYNEQFF. CDR3 sequence (DNA): TGCGCCAGCAAATTGACATGGGGTAGCGGGAGCTACAATGAGCAGTTCTTC.

The chain has TRBV15 and TRBJ2-1; D unresolved. The germline gives CDR1 LNHNV, CDR2 YYDKDF (reference sequence). Trimming took 1 base from V and 3 from J, leaving 7 bases between them. The CDR3 is 14 amino acids. The DNA of the CDR3 is TGTGCCACCAGCAGAGCCTCGCGCTACAATGAGCAGTTCTTC. Translation gives CATSRASRYNEQFF.

This chain uses TRBV25-1 with TRBJ1-2; 8 positions match TRBD1. V shed 8 bases, J shed 8 bases, and the junction held 7 bases outside the gene matches. This CDR3 has 12 amino acids. Germline CDR1 and CDR2: MGHDK and SYGVNS. The CDR3 region has the DNA TGTGCCAGCCATGACAGGGGCGGGGGCTACACCTTC. The encoded protein is CASHDRGGGYTF.

The rearrangement joins TRBV5-4 to TRBJ2-3, with D possibly TRBD1 on 5 matching bases. V was shortened by 4 bases and J by 3 bases, with 15 bases between the two germline ends. This CDR3 comprises 15 residues. From germline, CDR1 is SGHNT and CDR2 YYREEE (reference sequence). DNA for the CDR3: TGTGCCAGCAGCCGCCAGCAGGGTAGGACAGATACGCAGTATTTT. It encodes CASSRQQGRTDTQYF.

This clone was recorded once. The chain couples TRBV6-2 or TRBV6-3 to TRBJ2-1, with TRBD2 as a possible D gene (5 bases). Trimming cost V 6 bases and J 0 bases, with 15 bases left between them. CDR3 length: 16 amino acids. The germline V gene has CDR1 MNHEY and CDR2 SVGEGT. The CDR3 nucleotides read TGTGCCAGCAGCCCGAGCGGAAGAAGCTCCTACAATGAGCAGTTCTTC. Its translation: CASSPSGRSSYNEQFF.

V gene TRBV27 combines with J gene TRBJ2-5, with 7 positions matching TRBD1. CDR3 length: 14 residues. Trimming took 6 bases from V and 2 from J; bases not matched to a gene: 6. The germline gives CDR1 MNHEY, CDR2 SMNVEV (reference sequence). The CDR3 nucleotides are TGTGCCAGCAGCTTCCCGGGACAGCAAGAGACCCAGTACTTC. Amino acids: CASSFPGQQETQYF.

This clone was seen only a few times. This rearrangement joins TRBV7-9 to TRBJ2-2; tentatively, D is TRBD1 or TRBD2 (5 bases each). CDR3 length: 14 amino acids. V was trimmed by 6 bases and J by 4 bases, leaving 12 bases between them. Germline V CDR1 and CDR2: SEHNR, FQNEAQ (reference sequence). CDR3 region: CASSLGEPTGELFF. CDR3 nucleotides: TGTGCCAGCAGTCTGGGGGAGCCCACCGGGGAGCTGTTTTTT.

This sequence joins TRBV10-1 and TRBJ2-1, with TRBD1 matching 10 bases. The germline V gene encodes CDR1 WNHNN and CDR2 SYGVQD (reference sequence). Unmatched junction bases numbered 8, after V lost 9 bases and J lost 6 bases. CDR3 length: 14 amino acids. The CDR3 nucleotides are TGCGCCAGTGCCGGGACAGGGGACTCCAATGAGCAGTTCTTC. Protein: CASAGTGDSNEQFF.

The CDR3 coding sequence is TGTGCCAGTACCGTAGCGGAGCCCTACAATGAGCAGTTCTTC. The encoded protein is CASTVAEPYNEQFF. The chain joins TRBV19 to TRBJ2-1; D might be TRBD2 (6 bases). Germline V gene data show CDR1 as LNHDA and CDR2 as SQIVND (reference sequence). The CDR3 is 14 amino acids. Trimming pared 7 bases from V and 2 bases from J, leaving 12 bases between.

For this clone: Germline is not matched at one junction end, which may reflect a read error. The V call is TRBV6-1, the J call TRBJ2-1, with D hard to call. This CDR3 comprises 13 residues. The germline CDR1 and CDR2 sequences are MNHNS and SASEGT. The CDR3 region is CASSEAGYNEQFF. The CDR3 DNA follows: TGTGCCAGCAGCGAAGCAGGCTACAATGAGCAGTTCTTC.

Comments on this clone: This specimen includes other DNA sequences encoding the same CDR3. The rearrangement links TRBV5-4 to TRBJ2-5; D remains ambiguous. Germline CDR1 is SGHNT and CDR2 is YYREEE (reference sequence). With 0 bases removed from V and 5 bases from J, the gap between germline ends came to 8 bases. This CDR3 contains 13 residues. The CDR3 DNA follows: TGTGCCAGCAGCTTGGCCCTAGGGGAGACCCAGTACTTC. Translation: CASSLALGETQYF.

The V gene is TRBV7-8, the J gene TRBJ2-7, with D perhaps given as TRBD1 or TRBD2 (5 bases each). This CDR3 is built from 13 residues. Germline V gene sequence: CDR1 SGHVS, CDR2 FQNEAQ. V was cut by 2 bases and J by 4 bases, with 9 bases left in between. For the CDR3, the DNA is TGTGCCAGCAGCTTATGGGACGGATACGAGCAGTACTTC. Protein: CASSLWDGYEQYF.

CDR3 sequence reads: CSVGTGWDGGYTF. CDR3 DNA: TGCAGCGTTGGGACAGGTTGGGACGGCGGCTACACCTTC. The chain recombines TRBV29-1 with TRBJ1-2; 7 positions match TRBD1. The CDR3 extends over 13 amino acids. Losses at the gene ends were 4 bases for V and 8 bases for J; bases not matched to a gene: 10. Germline V CDR1 and CDR2: SQVTM, ANQGSEA.

V gene TRBV11-3 combines with J gene TRBJ2-1; TRBD2 is a possible D gene (6 bases). V was cut by 7 bases and J by 4 bases, with 14 bases left in between. Germline values: CDR1 SGHNT, CDR2 YENEEA. The CDR3 totals 14 residues. The DNA for the CDR3 is TGTGCCAGCACTTTCGGAGGGCCGTACAATGAGCAGTTCTTC. Its translation: CASTFGGPYNEQFF. Based on the CDR3 plus reference TRBV11-3 and TRBJ2-1, the full variable domain is EAGVVQSPRYKIIEKKQPVAFWCNPISGHNTLYWYLQNLGQGPELLIRYENEEAVDDSQLPKDRFSAERLKGVDSTLKIQPAELGDSAVYLCASTFGGPYNEQFFGPGTRLTVL.

This clone occurred once. The genes are TRBV21-1 and TRBJ2-6; whether TRBD1, the table's D call, matches the DNA was not checked. TRBV21-1 is assigned pseudogene status. The CDR3 has 14 amino acids. The CDR3 DNA reads TGTGCCAGAAGTCCTACAGGGGAGGTCAACGTCCTGACTTTC. This codes for CARSPTGEVNVLTF.

This clone came up once. This chain joins TRBV15 and TRBJ2-5, with D perhaps assigned TRBD1 or TRBD2 (6 bases each). V lost 5 bases and J 1 base, leaving 20 bases between the germline ends. This CDR3 has 17 amino acids. Germline V gene lookup returns CDR1 LNHNV and CDR2 YYDKDF (reference sequence). The CDR3 loop reads CATSPLSYGGPQETQYF. Here the CDR3 DNA reads TGTGCCACCAGCCCGCTCTCCTACGGGGGCCCCCAAGAGACCCAGTACTTC. Looking up the rest from reference TRBV15 and TRBJ2-5 gives the full variable domain: DAMVIQNPRYQVTQFGKPVTLSCSQTLNHNVMYWYQQKSSQAPKLLFHYYDKDFNNEADTPDNFQSRRPNTSFCFLDIRSPGLGDTAMYLCATSPLSYGGPQETQYFGPGTRLLVL.

The J gene is TRBJ2-2, the V gene TRBV2; 8 nucleotides align to TRBD2. V shed 3 bases, J shed 5 bases, and the junction held 5 bases outside the gene matches. There are 15 residues in the CDR3. CDR1 SNHLY and CDR2 FYNNEI come from the germline V gene. CDR3 amino acids: CASSEPPGGTGELFF. The CDR3, as DNA: TGTGCCAGCAGTGAGCCCCCGGGAGGGACCGGGGAGCTGTTTTTT.

This clone appeared once. The rearrangement uses TRBV5-1 and TRBJ2-1; D ambiguous. The germline V gene has CDR1 SGHRS and CDR2 YFSETQ. Trimming took 2 bases from V and 5 from J, leaving 14 bases between them. The CDR3 has 15 amino acids. The CDR3 DNA follows: TGCGCCAGCAGCTTAGGCCAGGTGATGGACAATGAGCAGTTCTTC. It encodes CASSLGQVMDNEQFF.

The rearrangement links TRBV27 to TRBJ1-1, with D hard to call. The CDR3 consists of 9 residues. Germline CDR1 is MNHEY and CDR2 is SMNVEV (reference sequence). The CDR3 nucleotides are TGTAGGGAAGACACTGAAGCTTTCTTT. It specifies CREDTEAFF.

This chain uses TRBV10-3 with TRBJ1-3; D call uncertain. Germline V CDR1 and CDR2: ENHRY, SYGVKD. The CDR3 contains 17 residues. V was pared by 8 bases and J by 3 bases, with 23 bases between. CDR3 loop: CAISTLGPKGFGNTIYF. Written as DNA, the CDR3 is TGTGCCATCTCGACGTTGGGTCCAAAGGGATTTGGAAACACCATATATTTT.

The rearrangement links TRBV25-1 to TRBJ2-7; D unclear. Germline V lookup: CDR1 MGHDK, CDR2 SYGVNS. CDR3 length equals 12 residues. Trimming took 3 bases from V and 4 from J, leaving 7 bases between them. This CDR3 is CASSDQVYEQYF. The CDR3 coding sequence is TGTGCCAGCAGTGACCAGGTTTACGAGCAGTACTTC.

The V and J genes are TRBV19 and TRBJ2-3; 8 bases line up with TRBD1. The V segment lost 4 bases and the J segment 1 base; nucleotides outside the gene matches: 10. This CDR3 is built from 17 residues. CDR1 is LNHDA, CDR2 SQIVND, per germline (reference sequence). The CDR3 region has the DNA TGTGCCAGTAGTACCATAGGAACAGGGGGTCGCACAGATACGCAGTATTTT. It is translated as CASSTIGTGGRTDTQYF.

The genes are TRBV6-5 and TRBJ2-7; possible D gene TRBD2, 5 bases. CDR1 and CDR2 (germline): MNHEY, SVGAGI. Trimming shortened V by 0 bases and J by 3 bases, and 15 bases separated the two germline ends. This CDR3 has 16 residues. The DNA for the CDR3 is TGTGCCAGCAGTTACTCGAGGGTTCGTGCATTCTACGAGCAGTACTTC. It codes for CASSYSRVRAFYEQYF.

The J gene is TRBJ1-3, the V gene TRBV18; D is unclear. The CDR3 spans 13 residues. V shed 2 bases and J shed 9 bases, with 11 bases lying between them. Germline V gives CDR1 KGHSH, CDR2 LQKENI. In DNA, the CDR3 is TGTGCCAGCTCACCAGATGGCTTGAGCACCATATATTTT. It encodes CASSPDGLSTIYF. The variable domain in full, completed from reference TRBV18 and TRBJ1-3, reads NAGVMQNPRHLVRRRGQEARLRCSPMKGHSHVYWYRQLPEEGLKFMVYLQKENIIDESGMPKERFSAEFPKEGPSILRIQQVVRGDSAAYFCASSPDGLSTIYFGEGSWLTVV.

The chain carries TRBV5-4 and TRBJ2-5; D remains ambiguous. V was pared by 2 bases and J by 4 bases, with 12 bases between. The CDR3 has 14 residues. From germline, CDR1 is SGHNT and CDR2 YYREEE (reference sequence). The CDR3 DNA follows: TGTGCCAGCAGCTTTGGTGCACTCGGAGAGACCCAGTACTTC. This gives the protein CASSFGALGETQYF.